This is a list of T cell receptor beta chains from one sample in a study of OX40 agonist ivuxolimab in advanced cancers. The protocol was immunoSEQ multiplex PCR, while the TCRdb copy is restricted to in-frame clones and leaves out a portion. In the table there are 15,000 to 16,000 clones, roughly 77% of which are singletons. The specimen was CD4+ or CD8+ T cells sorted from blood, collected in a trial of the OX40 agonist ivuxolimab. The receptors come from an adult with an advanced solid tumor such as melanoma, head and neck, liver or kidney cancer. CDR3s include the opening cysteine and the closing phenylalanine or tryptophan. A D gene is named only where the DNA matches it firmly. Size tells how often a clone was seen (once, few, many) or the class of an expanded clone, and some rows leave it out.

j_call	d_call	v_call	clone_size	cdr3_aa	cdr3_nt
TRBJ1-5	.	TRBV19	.	CASSGTFNSNQPQHF	TGTGCCAGTAGTGGGACCTTTAATAGCAATCAGCCCCAGCATTTT
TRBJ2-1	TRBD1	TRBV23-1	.	CASNTGVSSEQFF	TGCGCCAGCAATACAGGGGTCAGCAGTGAGCAGTTCTTC
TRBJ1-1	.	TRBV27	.	CASSMTGLNTEAFF	TGTGCCAGCAGTATGACAGGCCTGAACACTGAAGCTTTCTTT
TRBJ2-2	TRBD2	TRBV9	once	CASSTRLAGLEPPAPSSGELFF	TGTGCCAGCAGCACCCGACTAGCGGGGTTAGAGCCCCCAGCTCCTTCGTCCGGGGAGCTGTTTTTT
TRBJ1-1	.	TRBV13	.	CASSLVSNTEAFF	TGTGCCAGCAGCTTAGTATCGAACACTGAAGCTTTCTTT
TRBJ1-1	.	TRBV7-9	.	CASSEGGGKAFF	TGTGCCAGCAGCGAAGGAGGCGGAAAAGCTTTCTTT
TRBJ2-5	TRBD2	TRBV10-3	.	CAIRPGLAGGETQYF	TGTGCCATTCGACCGGGACTAGCGGGAGGAGAGACCCAGTACTTC
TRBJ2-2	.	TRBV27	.	CASGPSGLTGELFF	TGTGCCAGTGGACCTTCAGGACTAACCGGGGAGCTGTTTTTT
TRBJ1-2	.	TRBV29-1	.	CSVEGVGGYTF	TGCAGCGTTGAGGGGGTGGGTGGCTACACCTTC
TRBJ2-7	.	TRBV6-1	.	CASSPGAREQYF	TGTGCCAGCAGTCCGGGGGCGCGCGAGCAGTACTTC
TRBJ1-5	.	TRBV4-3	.	CASSQEWGASQPQHF	TGCGCCAGCAGCCAAGAGTGGGGGGCTAGCCAGCCCCAGCATTTT
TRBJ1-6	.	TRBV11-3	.	CASSPDVGVCYNSPLHF	TGTGCCAGCAGTCCGGACGTGGGGGTATGTTATAATTCACCCCTCCACTTT
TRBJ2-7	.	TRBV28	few	CASSLIGSYEQYF	TGTGCCAGCAGTTTAATCGGGTCCTACGAGCAGTACTTC
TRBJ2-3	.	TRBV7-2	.	CASSLKGTDTQYF	TGTGCCAGCAGCCTAAAGGGCACAGATACGCAGTATTTT
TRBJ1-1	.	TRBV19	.	CASSIDLSAEAFF	TGTGCCAGTAGTATAGATCTAAGCGCTGAAGCTTTCTTT
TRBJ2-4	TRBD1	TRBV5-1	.	CASKAQGGGGIQYF	TGCGCCAGCAAAGCACAGGGGGGAGGCGGCATTCAGTACTTC
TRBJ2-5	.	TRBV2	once	CASGSPEETQYF	TGTGCCAGCGGGTCGCCAGAAGAGACCCAGTACTTC
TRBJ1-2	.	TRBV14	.	CASSPAAAFNYGYTF	TGTGCCAGCAGCCCGGCGGCTGCTTTTAACTATGGCTACACCTTC
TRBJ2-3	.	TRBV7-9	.	CASSLVGATSTDTQYF	TGTGCCAGCAGCTTAGTTGGAGCTACTAGCACAGATACGCAGTATTTT
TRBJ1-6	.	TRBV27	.	CASSFRGNSPLHF	TGTGCCAGCAGTTTTAGGGGGAATTCACCCCTCCACTTT
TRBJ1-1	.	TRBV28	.	CASSPRTEAFF	TGTGCCAGCAGTCCCCGCACTGAAGCTTTCTTT
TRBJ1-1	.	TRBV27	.	CASSLKYNTEAFF	TGTGCCAGCAGTTTAAAATATAACACTGAAGCTTTCTTT
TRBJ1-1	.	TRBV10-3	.	CAISEKSNTEAFF	TGTGCCATCAGTGAAAAGAGCAACACTGAAGCTTTCTTT
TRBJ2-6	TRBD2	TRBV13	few	CASSEAGGPGANVLTF	TGTGCCAGCAGTGAAGCGGGGGGCCCTGGGGCCAACGTCCTGACTTTC
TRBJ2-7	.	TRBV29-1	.	CSVVGDSQYEQYF	TGCAGCGTTGTCGGGGACTCTCAATACGAGCAGTACTTC
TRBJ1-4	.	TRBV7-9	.	CASSLLVHRFYGEKLFF	TGTGCCAGCAGCTTACTAGTTCATCGGTTCTATGGTGAAAAACTGTTTTTT
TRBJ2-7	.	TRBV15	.	CATSRAPPFWAYEQYF	TGTGCCACCAGCAGAGCTCCACCCTTCTGGGCATACGAGCAGTACTTC
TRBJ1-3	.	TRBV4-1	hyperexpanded	CASSQYGGESSGNTIYF	TGCGCCAGCAGCCAATACGGTGGTGAGAGCTCTGGAAACACCATATATTTT
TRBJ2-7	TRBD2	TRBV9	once	CASSVGGGLAGVEQYF	TGTGCCAGCAGCGTAGGAGGGGGACTAGCGGGAGTCGAGCAGTACTTC
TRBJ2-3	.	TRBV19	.	CASSFRSQDTQYF	TGTGCCAGTAGTTTCCGATCCCAAGATACGCAGTATTTT
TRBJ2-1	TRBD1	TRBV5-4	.	CASSIGTGGKNEQFF	TGTGCCAGCAGCATCGGGACAGGGGGTAAAAATGAGCAGTTCTTC
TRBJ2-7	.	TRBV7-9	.	CASLRDDGGEQYF	TGTGCCAGTCTACGGGACGACGGTGGGGAGCAGTACTTC
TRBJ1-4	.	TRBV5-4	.	CASSPRGGGATNEKLFF	TGTGCCAGCAGCCCCAGGGGAGGGGGTGCAACTAATGAAAAACTGTTTTTT
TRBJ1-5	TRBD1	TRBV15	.	CATKGTASNQPQHF	TGTGCCACCAAGGGGACAGCCAGCAATCAGCCCCAGCATTTT
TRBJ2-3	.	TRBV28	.	CASSLGLSTFTDTQYF	TGTGCCAGCAGTCTCGGCCTGAGCACGTTCACAGATACGCAGTATTTT
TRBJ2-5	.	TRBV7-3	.	CASSPRGYGETQYF	TGTGCCAGCAGCCCGAGGGGGTACGGGGAGACCCAGTACTTC
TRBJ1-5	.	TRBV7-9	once	CASSYFDQPQHF	TGTGCCAGCAGCTATTTCGATCAGCCCCAGCATTTT
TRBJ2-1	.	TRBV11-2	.	CASSLVGNRYEQFF	TGTGCCAGCAGCTTAGTCGGGAACCGCTATGAGCAGTTCTTC
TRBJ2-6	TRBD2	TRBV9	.	CASSIRLAGDSGANVLTF	TGTGCCAGCAGCATCAGGCTAGCGGGGGACTCTGGGGCCAACGTCCTGACTTTC
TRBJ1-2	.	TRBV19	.	CASTLFGAAGEMNYGYTF	TGTGCCAGTACCCTATTTGGGGCTGCGGGGGAAATGAACTATGGCTACACCTTC
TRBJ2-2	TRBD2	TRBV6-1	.	CASSDFASGSTGELFF	TGTGCCAGCAGTGATTTCGCTAGCGGAAGTACCGGGGAGCTGTTTTTT
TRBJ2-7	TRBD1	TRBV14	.	CASSPPGGPYEQYF	TGTGCCAGCAGCCCCCCAGGGGGCCCCTACGAGCAGTACTTC
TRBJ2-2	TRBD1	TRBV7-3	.	CASSPPGQGNTGELFF	TGTGCCAGCAGCCCCCCGGGACAGGGGAACACCGGGGAGCTGTTTTTT
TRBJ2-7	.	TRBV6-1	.	CASRRGGYEQYF	TGTGCCAGCAGACGAGGGGGCTACGAGCAGTACTTC
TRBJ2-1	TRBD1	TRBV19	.	CASNAGQGNEQFF	TGTGCCAGTAACGCGGGACAGGGTAATGAGCAGTTCTTC
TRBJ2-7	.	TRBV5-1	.	CASSLVSNSYEQYF	TGCGCCAGCAGCTTGGTGTCGAACTCCTACGAGCAGTACTTC
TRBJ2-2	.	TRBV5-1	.	CASSWWDRGTSANTGELFF	TGCGCCAGCAGCTGGTGGGACAGGGGGACTAGCGCGAACACCGGGGAGCTGTTTTTT
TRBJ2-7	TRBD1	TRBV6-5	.	CASGPGQGTYEQYF	TGTGCCAGTGGCCCAGGACAGGGGACCTACGAGCAGTACTTC
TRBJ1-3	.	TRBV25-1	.	CASSDVPATGNTIYF	TGTGCCAGCAGTGATGTGCCAGCAACTGGAAACACCATATATTTT
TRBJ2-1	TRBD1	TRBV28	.	CASSSPQGTDVYNEQFF	TGTGCCAGCAGTTCCCCCCAGGGGACAGACGTTTACAATGAGCAGTTCTTC
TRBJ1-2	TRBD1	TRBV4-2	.	CASSHGQAAGYTF	TGTGCCAGCAGCCATGGACAGGCGGCTGGCTACACCTTC
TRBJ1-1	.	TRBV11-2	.	CASSLDPSGDTEAFF	TGTGCCAGCAGCTTAGACCCGTCGGGGGACACTGAAGCTTTCTTT
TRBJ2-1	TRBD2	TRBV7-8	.	CASSLDQREYYNEQFF	TGTGCCAGCAGCTTAGATCAGCGGGAGTACTACAATGAGCAGTTCTTC
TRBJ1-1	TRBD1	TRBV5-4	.	CASSPGTGLMNTEAFF	TGTGCCAGCAGCCCGGGGACAGGCCTTATGAACACTGAAGCTTTCTTT
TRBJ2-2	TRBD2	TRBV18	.	CASSPSGLAGVLTGELFF	TGTGCCAGCTCACCTTCGGGACTAGCGGGAGTTTTGACCGGGGAGCTGTTTTTT